This T cell receptor (beta chain) came from a study of T-cell reconstitution after alpha-beta-depleted transplantation in children (dated by TCRdb to about 2016). Looking at the study overall: T-cell immune reconstitution after TCRalphabeta/CD19-depleted allogeneic hematopoietic cell transplantation in children was quantitatively tracked in the study by means of TCR repertoire profiling.

Measured from the cysteine to the phenylalanine, the CDR3 is 14 residues long. CDR3 DNA only is kept here, 42 bases in frame from base 1. V drops 6 bases and J drops 4 bases, leaving 13 bases in between. The germline V gene supplies CDR1 ENHRY and CDR2 SYGVKD. In the paper's terms, the treatment or condition label means: allogeneic hematopoietic cell transplantation with graft depleted of TCRalphabeta T cells and CD19 B cells. The children who served as transplant recipients had been given grafts of TCRalphabeta/CD19-depleted allogeneic hematopoietic cells. A note on this clonotype: Its specific antigen is unknown. Within one base of it there is no much larger clone, and no base qualities were kept.

Library creation used PCR. The instrument was an Illumina HiSeq 2500. To normalize quantification of the TCRbeta repertoire, the TCR libraries were built with molecular barcoding that relied on unique molecular identifiers. TCRdb cleaned the public reads at Q25 with fastp, built clones with MiXCR and kept in-frame beta chains. One record per CDR3 amino acid sequence lists the most common genes and DNA. This sample is represented by approximately 150,000 distinct CDR3 sequences; around 10% of them were singletons. Of the sample, over 15% is held by the ten largest clones. General conclusions and limits of the study: The high TCRbeta diversity at day 60 in some patients was ascribed to recipient T cells and intrathymic progenitors that had survived conditioning. The apparently early recovery of alphabetaT-cell counts about two months after transplant reportedly depended on only several hundred rapidly expanded clones that came from non-depleted graft cells. Hyperexpanded clone frequencies declined over subsequent months; after one year, T-cell counts and TCRbeta diversity were mostly attributed to newly produced T cells.

The chain was built from TRBV10-3 and TRBJ1-3; tentative D gene TRBD1, with 6 bases matching. This material consisted of PBMCs, mostly from graft donor cells, taken 180 days after TCRalphabeta/CD19-depleted stem cell transplant. This TCR was recovered from a female patient under 10 years old who had a stem cell transplant for congenital amegakaryocytic thrombocytopenia, so the T cells may come from the graft donor. CDR3 protein: CAISPRGSGNTIYF. The nucleotide sequence reads as follows: TGTGCCATCAGCCCAAGGGGGTCGGGAAACACCATATATTTT.